Listed here are 23 T cell receptor beta chains from one sample, sequenced in a study of blood T cells in healthy people across ages. The second PCR ran about 6 to 11 cycles with a sample-barcoded 5' primer and J-beta primers. MiXCR, run by TCRdb on the 5' RACE reads, gives a single entry per CDR3 protein. The sample has about 1.4 million distinct CDR3 sequences; almost 60% are singletons. Material for sequencing was blood. The receptors shown here come from a man between 18 and 29 years old in good health.

A few counts support this clonotype. V gene TRBV10-3 combines with J gene TRBJ1-2; a weak D match, TRBD1 (5 bases). Per germline, CDR1 ENHRY and CDR2 SYGVKD. V was clipped by 3 bases and J by 4 bases, with 15 bases between them. The CDR3 is 15 amino acids. The CDR3 is CAISDPPGGGYGYTF. DNA of the CDR3: TGTGCCATCAGTGACCCACCGGGCGGGGGCTATGGCTACACCTTC.

The chain employs TRBV18 and TRBJ2-4; 8 bases align to TRBD2. The last part of the DNA fits TRBJ2-7 better; the J call may be wrong. The V gene's germline CDR1 is KGHSH and CDR2 LQKENI. The CDR3 has 14 residues. CDR3 DNA sequence: TGTGCCAGCTCTTCGACGGGAGGGATTGCCGAGCAGTACTTC. Translated, it gives CASSSTGGIAEQYF.

This chain links TRBV3-1 with TRBJ1-5, with a tentative D call TRBD1 (6 bases). This CDR3 has 15 amino acids. Germline V CDR1 and CDR2: LGHDT, YNNKEL (reference sequence). Deletions cut 4 bases from V and 4 bases from J, with 14 bases between. CDR3 nucleotide sequence: TGTGCCAGCAGCCCATCGGGGGCCCAAAATCAGCCCCAGCATTTT. This encodes CASSPSGAQNQPQHF.

Of note for this clonotype: At one of its ends the junction is not consistent with the germline gene, which may arise from a read error. This rearrangement joins TRBV27 to TRBJ1-1; TRBD1 matches at 7 bases. The germline CDR1 and CDR2 sequences are MNHEY and SMNVEV (reference sequence). The CDR3 covers 14 residues. In DNA, the CDR3 is TGTGCCGGCAGTTTAGGGACAGAGTACACTGAAGCTTTCTTT. It yields the protein CAGSLGTEYTEAFF.

The CDR3 DNA follows: TGCAGTGCTAGAGGGATAGATAGCAGCGAGGGGCCAGATACGCAGTATTTT. Its translation: CSARGIDSSEGPDTQYF. The rearrangement joins TRBV20-1 to TRBJ2-3; tentatively, D is TRBD1 or TRBD2 (5 bases each). The CDR3 is 17 amino acids. V lost 1 base and J 4 bases, leaving 21 bases between the germline ends. Germline V gene lookup returns CDR1 DFQATT and CDR2 SNEGSKA (reference sequence).

This clonotype was counted a few times. V usage is TRBV7-9 and J usage is TRBJ1-5, with 9 nucleotides matching TRBD1. Germline CDR1 and CDR2: SEHNR and FQNEAQ (reference sequence). CDR3 length equals 15 residues. V shed 4 bases and J 6 bases; nucleotides not matched to a gene: 7. CDR3 region: CASSYGDRVLQPQHF. The CDR3, as DNA: TGTGCCAGCAGCTATGGGGACAGGGTCCTTCAGCCCCAGCATTTT.

This clonotype turned up a few times. The chain joins TRBV7-9 to TRBJ2-7; 9 nucleotides agree with TRBD2. This CDR3 region has 16 residues. The J segment lost 3 bases and the V segment lost 5 bases, leaving 11 bases of the junction unmatched. The germline V gene encodes CDR1 SEHNR and CDR2 FQNEAQ (reference sequence). The DNA of the CDR3 is TGTGCCAGCAGCCCCCGGGGTAGCGGGAGAATCTACGAGCAGTACTTC. It codes for CASSPRGSGRIYEQYF.

The gene calls are TRBV12-3 or TRBV12-4 and TRBJ2-4; no clear D gene. V lost 7 bases to trimming and J lost 8 bases, with 18 bases between them. The CDR3 has 14 residues. The chain's CDR3 is CASTSNGPRDIQYF. CDR3 nucleotide sequence: TGTGCCAGCACCAGTAACGGGCCGAGAGACATTCAGTACTTC.

This clonotype was picked up many times. This sequence joins TRBV3-1 and TRBJ2-4; TRBD1 agrees at 10 bases. Germline assignment: CDR1 LGHDT and CDR2 YNNKEL (reference sequence). V was pared by 4 bases and J by 12 bases, with 6 bases of the junction left unmatched. The CDR3 totals 13 residues. DNA of the CDR3: TGTGCCAGCAGCCCGGGACAGGGGTTAACTCAGTACTTC. This translates into CASSPGQGLTQYF.

This chain joins TRBV6-5 and TRBJ1-5; D perhaps matches TRBD1 (5 bases). Trimming pared 5 bases from V and 11 bases from J, leaving 19 bases between. The CDR3 spans 14 residues. The V gene's germline CDR1 is MNHEY and CDR2 SVGAGI. The CDR3 DNA sequence: TGTGCCAGCAGTGGGCAGGGCCGCCCGTGGGCCCAGCATTTT. It yields the protein CASSGQGRPWAQHF.

V is TRBV14 and J is TRBJ2-5; D uncertain. The CDR3 has 15 amino acids. The V end was cut by 2 bases, the J end by 11 bases, with 21 bases between. Germline CDR1 reads SGHDN; CDR2 reads FVKESK. CDR3 in DNA: TGTGCCAGCAGCCAATCCAGACTCCTGCCCCGTCAGCAGTACTTC. Encoded protein: CASSQSRLLPRQQYF.

The J gene is TRBJ1-2, the V gene TRBV12-3 or TRBV12-4; D is perhaps TRBD1 (6 bases). This CDR3 is built from 16 residues. V was clipped by 2 bases and J by 3 bases, with 16 bases between them. CDR3 DNA sequence: TGTGCCAGCAGTTTACAGGACAGCCCACCTGACTATGGCTACACCTTC. Its translation is CASSLQDSPPDYGYTF.

As regards this clonotype: Just one base apart from a much larger clone, this may be a read error. In DNA form, the CDR3 reads TGCGCCAGCAGCTTGGACAGGGGGCTCTCGAAGACCCGGTACTTC. Protein sequence: CASSLDRGLSKTRYF. This sequence joins TRBV5-1 and TRBJ2-5; 9 bases map to TRBD1. Germline loops: CDR1 SGHRS, CDR2 YFSETQ. This CDR3 contains 15 residues.

The chain uses TRBV29-1 and TRBJ2-7; D is ambiguous. Per the germline V gene, CDR1 is SQVTM and CDR2 is ANQGSEA. The CDR3 runs to 12 residues. Trimming shortened V by 1 base and J by 5 bases, and 9 bases separated the two germline ends. Here the CDR3 reads CSVEGPANEQYF. CDR3 nucleotide sequence: TGCAGCGTTGAAGGACCTGCCAACGAGCAGTACTTC.

This chain uses TRBV13 with TRBJ1-1; D unclear. The V gene lost 3 bases and the J gene lost 3 bases, with 11 bases spanning the gap. CDR1 PRHDT and CDR2 FYEKMQ come from the germline V gene (reference sequence). The CDR3 extends over 14 amino acids. CDR3 nucleotide sequence: TGTGCCAGCAGCTTGAAGGGTAGGGACACTGAAGCTTTCTTT. Protein sequence: CASSLKGRDTEAFF.

V gene TRBV6-1 combines with J gene TRBJ2-7; D uncertain. Trimming pared 3 bases from V and 2 bases from J, leaving 11 bases between. This CDR3 has 14 amino acids. Per germline, CDR1 MNHNS and CDR2 SASEGT. The CDR3 reads CASSEANPPYEQYF. CDR3 nucleotides: TGTGCCAGCAGTGAGGCCAATCCCCCCTACGAGCAGTACTTC.

This clonotype was seen a few times. J is TRBJ2-5 and V is TRBV29-1; the D call may be TRBD1 or TRBD2 (5 bases each). The CDR3 spans 14 residues. The germline V and J ends were trimmed by 5 bases and 4 bases, with 17 bases remaining between them. Per germline, CDR1 SQVTM and CDR2 ANQGSEA. CDR3 sequence reads: CSVSGTLSRETQYF. The CDR3 DNA is TGCAGCGTTTCCGGGACGCTATCGCGAGAGACCCAGTACTTC.

V gene TRBV15 combines with J gene TRBJ1-2; D unresolved. This CDR3 region has 17 residues. The V end was cut by 0 bases, the J end by 6 bases, with 20 bases between. The germline CDR1 and CDR2 sequences are LNHNV and YYDKDF (reference sequence). In DNA, the CDR3 is TGTGCCACCAGCAGAGATAGGCCTTACAGAGGAACACATGGCTACACCTTC. Its protein product is CATSRDRPYRGTHGYTF.

This clonotype occurred a few times. The chain employs TRBV10-3 and TRBJ1-4, with D unresolved. Germline CDR1 and CDR2: ENHRY and SYGVKD. The CDR3 has 13 residues. The V end was cut by 6 bases, the J end by 8 bases, with 13 bases between. CDR3 amino acids: CAIRSGLMEKLFF. CDR3 nucleotides: TGTGCCATCAGATCTGGACTCATGGAAAAACTGTTTTTT.

V gene TRBV25-1 combines with J gene TRBJ2-7, with D perhaps matching TRBD1 (5 bases). The germline CDR1 and CDR2 sequences are MGHDK and SYGVNS. The CDR3 contains 12 residues. V was clipped by 6 bases and J by 6 bases, with 12 bases between them. The CDR3 here is CASSEGVTEQYF. CDR3 DNA: TGTGCCAGCAGCGAAGGGGTAACCGAGCAGTACTTC.

J is TRBJ1-2 and V is TRBV12-3 or TRBV12-4, with 9 nucleotides matching TRBD1. The CDR3 runs to 14 residues. J lost 3 bases, V lost 6 bases, and 5 bases had no gene match. The CDR3 DNA reads TGTGCCAGCAGGGATACAGGGGGCGACTATGGCTACACCTTC. Amino acid sequence: CASRDTGGDYGYTF.

The rearrangement uses TRBV4-2 and TRBJ1-1, with 7 bases lining up with TRBD1. Trimming cost V 7 bases and J 2 bases; bases outside gene matches: 13. The CDR3 has 16 amino acids. Germline CDR1 LGHNA, CDR2 YNFKEQ. CDR3 sequence reads: CASTQGPRDSNTEAFF. In DNA, the CDR3 is TGTGCCAGCACCCAGGGTCCCCGGGACAGCAACACTGAAGCTTTCTTT.

V is TRBV3-1 and J is TRBJ1-1, with 7 bases fitting TRBD1. Germline loops: CDR1 LGHDT, CDR2 YNNKEL (reference sequence). V lost 7 bases to trimming and J lost 1 base; unmatched junction nucleotides: 3. The length of the CDR3 is 13 residues. The CDR3 sequence: CASNHRGNTEAFF. For the CDR3, the DNA is TGTGCCAGCAACCACAGGGGGAACACTGAAGCTTTCTTT.